This TCR beta chain was identified during a study of T-cell reconstitution after alpha-beta-depleted transplantation in children. Findings of the study overall: Hyperexpanded clones declined; after one year, newly produced T cells mostly supplied diversity. Certain patients had high TCRbeta diversity at day 60, and it came from recipient T cells and thymic progenitors that survived. By about two months after transplant, alpha-beta T cells reportedly arose from several hundred graft clones that had expanded.

The TCRbeta library was prepared with unique molecular identifiers. MiXCR was run by TCRdb on the PCR reads, yielding one entry per CDR3 protein. This sample has under 750,000 distinct CDR3 sequences, with roughly 23% found just once. The CDR3 covers 15 residues. This clonotype showed up just a few times. Its antigen is still unknown. Sequences were derived from PBMCs, mostly from graft donor cells, sampled 360 days after TCRalphabeta/CD19-depleted stem cell transplant. V is TRBV21-1 and J is TRBJ2-3; TRBD1, the D gene given by the table, was not confirmed from the DNA. TRBV21-1 has pseudogene status. This TCR came from a boy in the first two years of life who had a stem cell transplant for acute myeloid leukemia, so the T cells may come from the graft donor. This CDR3 is CASSKVGEGQDTQYF. The DNA of the CDR3 is TGTGCCAGCAGCAAAGTGGGTGAGGGGCAGGATACGCAGTATTTT.